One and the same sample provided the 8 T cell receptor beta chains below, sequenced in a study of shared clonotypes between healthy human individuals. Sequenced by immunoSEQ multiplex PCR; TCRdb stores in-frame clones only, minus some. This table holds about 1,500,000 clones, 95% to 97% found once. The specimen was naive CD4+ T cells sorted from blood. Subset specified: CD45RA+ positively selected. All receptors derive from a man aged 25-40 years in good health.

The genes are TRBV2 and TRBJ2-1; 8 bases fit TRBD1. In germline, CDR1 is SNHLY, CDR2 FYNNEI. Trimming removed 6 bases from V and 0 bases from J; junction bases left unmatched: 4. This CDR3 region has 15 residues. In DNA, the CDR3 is TGTGCCAGCAGAGACAGGGGAATCTCCTACAATGAGCAGTTCTTC. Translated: CASRDRGISYNEQFF.

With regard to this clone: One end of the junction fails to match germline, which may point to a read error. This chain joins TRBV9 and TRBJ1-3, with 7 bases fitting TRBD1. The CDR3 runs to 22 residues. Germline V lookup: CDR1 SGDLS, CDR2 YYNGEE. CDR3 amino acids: CACRAVGEGEALQGWVQNTIYF. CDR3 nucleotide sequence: TGTGCCTGCAGGGCGGTAGGGGAGGGTGAAGCACTACAGGGGTGGGTCCAAAACACCATATATTTT.

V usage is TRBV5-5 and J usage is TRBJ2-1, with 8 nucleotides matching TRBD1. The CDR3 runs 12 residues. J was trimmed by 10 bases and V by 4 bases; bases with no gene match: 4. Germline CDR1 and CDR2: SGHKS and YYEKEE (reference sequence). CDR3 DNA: TGTGCCAGCAGCCACCGGGACAGGGAGCAGTTCTTC. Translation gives CASSHRDREQFF.

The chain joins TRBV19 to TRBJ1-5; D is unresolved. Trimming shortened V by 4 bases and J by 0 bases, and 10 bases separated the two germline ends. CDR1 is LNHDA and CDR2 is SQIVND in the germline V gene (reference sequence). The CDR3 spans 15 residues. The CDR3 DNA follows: TGTGCCAGTAGTACGACGGTCATTAGCAATCAGCCCCAGCATTTT. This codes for CASSTTVISNQPQHF.

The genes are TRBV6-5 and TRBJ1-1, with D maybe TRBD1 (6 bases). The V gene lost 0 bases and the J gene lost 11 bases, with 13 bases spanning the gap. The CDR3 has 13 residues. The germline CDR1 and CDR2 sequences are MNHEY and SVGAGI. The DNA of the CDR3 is TGTGCCAGCAGTTACTCGAGTAACAGGGCGGCTTTCTTT. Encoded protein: CASSYSSNRAAFF.

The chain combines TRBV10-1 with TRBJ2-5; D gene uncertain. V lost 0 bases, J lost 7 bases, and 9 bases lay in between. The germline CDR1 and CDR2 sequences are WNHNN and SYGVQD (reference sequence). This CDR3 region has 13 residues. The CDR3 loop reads CASSESVGVTQYF. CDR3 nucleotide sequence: TGCGCCAGCAGTGAGTCGGTAGGAGTGACCCAGTACTTC.

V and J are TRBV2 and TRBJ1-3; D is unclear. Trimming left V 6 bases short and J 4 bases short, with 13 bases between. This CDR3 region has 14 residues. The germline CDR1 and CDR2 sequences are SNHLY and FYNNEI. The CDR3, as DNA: TGTGCCAGCAGGGGATCTTGGGAGGGAAACACCATATATTTT. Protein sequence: CASRGSWEGNTIYF.

The CDR3 protein is CASSLSSIYNEQFF. In DNA, the CDR3 is TGTGCCAGCAGTTTGTCGTCTATCTACAATGAGCAGTTCTTC. This chain links TRBV27 with TRBJ2-1; D is unclear. Germline assignment: CDR1 MNHEY and CDR2 SMNVEV (reference sequence). This CDR3 spans 14 amino acids. Between the trimmed V and J ends, which lost 3 bases and 3 bases, there was a span of 9 bases.